This TCR beta chain was retrieved from a study of blood T cells in healthy people across ages. The authors ran a second PCR of roughly 7 to 11 cycles using a sample-barcoded 5' primer and a J-beta primer mix. TCRdb reprocessed the 5' RACE reads via MiXCR and lists one record per CDR3 protein. The sample has around 970,000 distinct CDR3 sequences; about 51% are singletons. V trimming: 6 bases; J trimming: 3 bases; junction bases outside the gene matches: 3. Germline V gene sequence: CDR1 DFQATT, CDR2 SNEGSKA (reference sequence). This CDR3 has 12 residues. The sequenced sample was blood. This receptor was identified in a woman aged 55-69 years in good health. The V gene is TRBV20-1, the J gene TRBJ2-7; TRBD2 matches 9 bases. The CDR3 protein is CSAKREVYEQYF. The CDR3 DNA is TGCAGTGCCAAGCGGGAGGTCTACGAGCAGTACTTC.